The table lists the clone carrying this T cell receptor (beta chain) with a count of one. Its target is not known. These data originate in a study of cytomegalovirus exposure and HLA in healthy donors. These donors, healthy bone marrow donors, were studied. The study's findings and limits: Accurate predictions that matched the HLA-A and HLA-B alleles of most subjects were reportedly made from TCR beta sequences. An Asian-associated ancestry cluster reportedly showed fewer N-insertions than the approximately 660-donor mean in a later analysis.

With 60 Vbeta and 13 Jbeta primers, the PCR was carried out. Libraries were prepared by immunoSEQ multiplex PCR; TCRdb keeps only in-frame clonotypes and omits some of them. The sample carries 150,000 to 200,000 clones, roughly four fifths recorded once. The CDR3 is made up of 16 amino acids. J lost 5 bases, V lost 5 bases, and 6 bases had no gene match. Looked up from germline, CDR1 is MDHEN and CDR2 is SYDVKM. The J gene is TRBJ2-1, the V gene TRBV28; 13 bases are shared with TRBD2. The sequenced material came from PBMCs. This TCR came from a young man in good health and CMV-seronegative. The CDR3 coding sequence is TGTGCCAGCAGTCCCGGACTAGCGGGAGTTGACAATGAGCAGTTCTTC. It encodes CASSPGLAGVDNEQFF. Using reference TRBV28 and TRBJ2-1 for the parts outside the CDR3, the full variable domain is DVKVTQSSRYLVKRTGEKVFLECVQDMDHENMFWYRQDPGLGLRLIYFSYDVKMKEKGDIPEGYSVSREKKERFSLILESASTNQTSMYLCASSPGLAGVDNEQFFGPGTRLTVL.